The 31 T cell receptor beta chains listed next were all sequenced from one sample in a study of OX40 agonist ivuxolimab in advanced cancers. This table comes from immunoSEQ multiplex PCR, and its TCRdb copy is limited to in-frame clones, with some not included. The profile shows about 80,000 clones, approximately 90% of them singletons. The sample was CD4+ or CD8+ T cells sorted from blood, taken in a trial of the OX40 agonist ivuxolimab. These receptors came from an adult with an advanced solid tumor such as melanoma, head and neck, liver or kidney cancer.

This chain links TRBV18 with TRBJ2-1, with D perhaps TRBD2 (6 bases). The CDR3 covers 15 residues. Germline values: CDR1 KGHSH, CDR2 LQKENI. Trimming cost V 6 bases and J 2 bases, with 14 bases left between them. The DNA of the CDR3 is TGTGCCAGCTCCGTTCGGGGGAATCCCTACAATGAGCAGTTCTTC. Amino acid sequence: CASSVRGNPYNEQFF.

This clone was seen a single time. The rearrangement joins TRBV15 to TRBJ1-5, with 9 bases that match TRBD1. From germline, CDR1 is LNHNV and CDR2 YYDKDF (reference sequence). Trimming cost V 1 base and J 2 bases; bases outside gene matches: 9. The length of the CDR3 is 18 residues. CDR3: CATSRVVGTGKGNQPQHF. The CDR3 nucleotides read TGTGCCACCAGCAGAGTTGTGGGGACAGGGAAAGGCAATCAGCCCCAGCATTTT.

V gene TRBV9 combines with J gene TRBJ2-1; 10 bases match TRBD2. Unmatched junction bases numbered 16, after V lost 3 bases and J lost 4 bases. This CDR3 is built from 19 residues. Germline loops: CDR1 SGDLS, CDR2 YYNGEE. The CDR3 DNA sequence: TGTGCCAGCAGCGCGACTAGCGGGTCGTTAGCAGCACTTTACAATGAGCAGTTCTTC. Amino acids: CASSATSGSLAALYNEQFF.

The rearrangement joins TRBV10-2 to TRBJ2-3; TRBD1 matches at 7 bases. The V gene's germline CDR1 is WSHSY and CDR2 SAAADI. J was trimmed by 2 bases and V by 6 bases; bases with no gene match: 8. The CDR3 loop spans 15 amino acids. The CDR3 DNA sequence: TGCGCCAGCAGCCAGACAGGGTGGGACACAGATACGCAGTATTTT. It specifies CASSQTGWDTDTQYF.

Remarks on this clone: One end of the junction does not line up with germline, which may come from a read error. The chain links TRBV5-6 to TRBJ1-2, with 8 bases matching TRBD1. This CDR3 spans 13 amino acids. Germline V gives CDR1 SGHDT, CDR2 YYEEEE. Written as DNA, the CDR3 is TGTGCCAGCAAAATTATATCGACCCCGGGACAGGTCTTT. This encodes CASKIISTPGQVF.

The chain couples TRBV23-1 to TRBJ2-7, with 7 bases identical to TRBD2. TRBV23-1 is treated as an ORF (open reading frame) with a function not yet certain. This CDR3 is 16 amino acids long. Trimming took 7 bases from V and 2 from J; bases not matched to a gene: 14. The CDR3 nucleotides read TGCGCCAGCAACCACAAGGCGGGGGTCCTACCCTACGAGCAGTACTTC. Translating it yields CASNHKAGVLPYEQYF.

Only one count was recorded for this clone. The chain combines TRBV9 with TRBJ2-1, with D tentatively TRBD1 or TRBD2 (5 bases each). This CDR3 region has 14 residues. V lost 3 bases and J 10 bases, leaving 17 bases between the germline ends. Germline assignment: CDR1 SGDLS and CDR2 YYNGEE. The CDR3 sequence is CASSDRLRWGEQFF. The CDR3 nucleotides are TGTGCCAGCAGCGACAGGTTGCGATGGGGGGAGCAGTTCTTC.

The chain is built from TRBV6-6 and TRBJ2-2; 9 positions agree with TRBD1. The CDR3 spans 16 residues. Germline V CDR1 and CDR2: MNHNY, SVGAGI (reference sequence). V dropped 6 bases and J dropped 4; count of bases not matched to a gene: 9. DNA of the CDR3: TGTGCCAGCAGGCCCGGACAGGGGCTGACCACCGGGGAGCTGTTTTTT. Its protein is CASRPGQGLTTGELFF.

The chain couples TRBV5-1 to TRBJ1-2; 7 nucleotides agree with TRBD1. Trimming at V came to 5 bases and at J to 5 bases, leaving 9 bases not matched to a gene. This CDR3 has 14 residues. Germline values: CDR1 SGHRS, CDR2 YFSETQ. CDR3 protein: CASRYETGWYGYTF. CDR3 sequence (DNA): TGCGCCAGCAGATATGAGACAGGGTGGTATGGCTACACCTTC.

The genes are TRBV5-1 and TRBJ2-7; 7 bases agree with TRBD1. Germline CDR1 and CDR2: SGHRS and YFSETQ. The CDR3 has 13 amino acids. The V and J ends lost 7 bases and 2 bases, in that order; junction bases with no gene match: 6. CDR3 in DNA: TGCGCCAGCTTCCGGGACAGTCCCTACGAGCAGTACTTC. Amino acid sequence: CASFRDSPYEQYF.

V usage is TRBV19 and J usage is TRBJ2-1; tentatively, D is TRBD2 (6 bases). V was trimmed by 5 bases and J by 4 bases, leaving 15 bases between them. CDR3 length: 15 amino acids. Germline loops: CDR1 LNHDA, CDR2 SQIVND (reference sequence). CDR3 nucleotide sequence: TGTGCCAGTAGTGGACGGGGGATCCCGTACAATGAGCAGTTCTTC. It codes for CASSGRGIPYNEQFF. The entire variable domain, with the rest obtained from reference TRBV19 and TRBJ2-1, is as follows: DGGITQSPKYLFRKEGQNVTLSCEQNLNHDAMYWYRQDPGQGLRLIYYSQIVNDFQKGDIAEGYSVSREKKESFPLTVTSAQKNPTAFYLCASSGRGIPYNEQFFGPGTRLTVL.

The chain carries TRBV30 and TRBJ2-2; D not resolved. Germline-derived CDR1 and CDR2 are GTSNPN and SVGIG (reference sequence). The germline V and J ends were trimmed by 1 base and 5 bases, with 8 bases remaining between them. The CDR3 totals 13 residues. CDR3 protein: CAWSGRKTGELFF. The CDR3 nucleotides are TGTGCCTGGAGTGGACGGAAGACCGGGGAGCTGTTTTTT.

V gene TRBV5-1 combines with J gene TRBJ2-2; D may correspond to TRBD1 or TRBD2 (5 bases each). Trimming stripped 2 bases from V and 7 bases from J, with 18 bases between. Germline-derived CDR1 and CDR2 are SGHRS and YFSETQ. The CDR3 is 16 amino acids. CDR3 sequence (DNA): TGCGCCAGCAGCTTTGATTCAGGGACCCGAATCGGGGAGCTGTTTTTT. It codes for CASSFDSGTRIGELFF.

V and J are TRBV7-8 and TRBJ1-2; D remains unclear. From germline, CDR1 is SGHVS and CDR2 FQNEAQ. The CDR3 spans 13 residues. V lost 5 bases and J lost 0, with 7 bases in between. The DNA for the CDR3 is TGTGCCAGCAGCCCCCTAGCTAACTATGGCTACACCTTC. It encodes CASSPLANYGYTF.

The chain joins TRBV9 to TRBJ2-1; 10 nucleotides match TRBD1. This CDR3 is 15 amino acids long. The ends lost 0 bases at V and 6 bases at J; junction bases unmatched: 3. Germline V CDR1 and CDR2: SGDLS, YYNGEE. CDR3 protein: CASSVEGQGLNEQFF. The CDR3 DNA sequence: TGTGCCAGCAGCGTAGAGGGACAGGGGCTCAATGAGCAGTTCTTC.

The chain is built from TRBV27 and TRBJ2-3; D gene unclear. Looked up from germline, CDR1 is MNHEY and CDR2 is SMNVEV (reference sequence). V was pared by 7 bases and J by 0 bases, with 11 bases between. The CDR3 runs to 14 residues. The CDR3 DNA follows: TGTGCCAGCACCCCTCGCCGGAGCACAGATACGCAGTATTTT. Translation: CASTPRRSTDTQYF.

The genes are TRBV4-2 and TRBJ1-1, with D perhaps TRBD1 (5 bases). The length of the CDR3 is 15 residues. Trimming removed 1 base at V and 4 bases at J, with 13 bases between. Germline CDR1 is LGHNA and CDR2 is YNFKEQ. CDR3 residues: CASSQVAGPGTEAFF. The CDR3, as DNA: TGTGCCAGCAGCCAAGTTGCGGGGCCGGGCACTGAAGCTTTCTTT.

The V gene is TRBV10-3, the J gene TRBJ2-1, with D possibly TRBD2 on 6 matching bases. The germline V gene has CDR1 ENHRY and CDR2 SYGVKD. The CDR3 spans 11 residues. Trimming cost V 6 bases and J 9 bases, with 9 bases left between them. CDR3 region: CAISPGVEQFF. The CDR3 nucleotides read TGTGCCATCAGCCCGGGGGTTGAGCAGTTCTTC.

This chain connects TRBV4-1 to TRBJ1-1; D is possibly TRBD1 (6 bases). Looked up from germline, CDR1 is MGHRA and CDR2 is YSYEKL. This CDR3 region has 17 residues. With 0 bases removed from V and 0 bases from J, the gap between germline ends came to 14 bases. The CDR3 coding sequence is TGCGCCAGCAGCCAAGAGGGGGGGCGGGGGATGAACACTGAAGCTTTCTTT. This sequence encodes CASSQEGGRGMNTEAFF.

V and J are TRBV9 and TRBJ2-3, with D unresolved. The germline V gene encodes CDR1 SGDLS and CDR2 YYNGEE. Trimming removed 3 bases at V and 6 bases at J, with 8 bases between. The CDR3 has 12 amino acids. The CDR3 DNA is TGTGCCAGCAGCGCGGTCGGGGATACGCAGTATTTT. The encoded protein is CASSAVGDTQYF.

This clone appeared a single time. This chain links TRBV29-1 with TRBJ1-1; 7 nucleotides match TRBD1. With V trimmed by 8 bases and J by 4 bases, 13 bases remained unmatched. The V gene's germline CDR1 is SQVTM and CDR2 ANQGSEA. The CDR3 has 14 amino acids. The CDR3 here is CSHRQGLGGTEAFF. In DNA form, the CDR3 reads TGCAGCCACCGACAGGGTTTAGGGGGCACTGAAGCTTTCTTT.

The CDR3 nucleotides read TGTGCCAGCGGACAGGGCGCGAACACTGAAGCTTTCTTT. This codes for CASGQGANTEAFF. V and J are TRBV6-1 and TRBJ1-1, with TRBD1 matching 8 bases. V shed 8 bases and J 1 base; nucleotides not matched to a gene: 3. CDR3 length: 13 residues. Germline CDR1 reads MNHNS; CDR2 reads SASEGT.

This rearrangement joins TRBV7-2 to TRBJ2-7; tentative D call: TRBD1 (6 bases). Germline V gene lookup returns CDR1 SGHTA and CDR2 FQGNSA. CDR3 length: 16 amino acids. V was clipped by 2 bases and J by 7 bases, with 21 bases between them. CDR3 protein: CASSLRGTFAGREQYF. As DNA, the CDR3 is TGTGCCAGCAGCTTAAGGGGGACATTTGCGGGTAGAGAGCAGTACTTC.

This chain uses TRBV6-5 with TRBJ2-5; no firm D call. The CDR3 has 15 amino acids. The ends were cut back, 6 bases at V and 11 bases at J, with 25 bases in the middle. Germline V lookup: CDR1 MNHEY, CDR2 SVGAGI. DNA of the CDR3: TGTGCCAGCAGACAAACATGGCGAGGATCGGCCAAGCAGTACTTC. Its protein is CASRQTWRGSAKQYF.

The chain joins TRBV5-1 to TRBJ1-3; tentative D call: TRBD1 (5 bases). The germline V gene encodes CDR1 SGHRS and CDR2 YFSETQ. V shed 2 bases and J shed 0 bases, with 15 bases lying between them. The CDR3 spans 17 residues. Here the CDR3 DNA reads TGCGCCAGCAGCTTTTCGGCAGGGCGAAGCTCTGGAAACACCATATATTTT. Encoded protein: CASSFSAGRSSGNTIYF.

This chain links TRBV27 with TRBJ1-4, with D perhaps matching TRBD1 (5 bases). In germline, CDR1 is MNHEY, CDR2 SMNVEV (reference sequence). The CDR3 totals 15 residues. Trimming took 6 bases from V and 4 from J, leaving 15 bases between them. The CDR3: CASSTSTAHNEKLFF. The CDR3 DNA is TGTGCCAGCAGCACCTCGACAGCCCATAATGAAAAACTGTTTTTT.

The V call is TRBV6-6, the J call TRBJ2-1, with D unclear. The CDR3 runs 15 residues. V gave up 6 bases and J gave up 3 bases, with 15 bases separating them. Looked up from germline, CDR1 is MNHNY and CDR2 is SVGAGI (reference sequence). CDR3 sequence reads: CASRYRRTDYNEQFF. The CDR3 DNA is TGTGCCAGCAGATACCGGCGGACGGACTACAATGAGCAGTTCTTC.

The chain employs TRBV30 and TRBJ1-2, with a weak D call TRBD1 (5 bases). Germline CDR1 and CDR2: GTSNPN and SVGIG (reference sequence). The CDR3 runs 14 residues. Deletions cut 2 bases from V and 3 bases from J, with 13 bases between. CDR3 residues: CAWSITDSHYGYTF. CDR3 sequence (DNA): TGTGCCTGGAGTATAACTGACAGCCACTATGGCTACACCTTC.

This clone was seen a single time. The chain is built from TRBV19 and TRBJ1-4; D gene uncertain. This CDR3 has 14 amino acids. V dropped 4 bases and J dropped 5 bases, with 11 bases sitting between them. CDR1 LNHDA and CDR2 SQIVND come from the germline V gene (reference sequence). CDR3: CASSTPRRNEKLFF. In DNA form, the CDR3 reads TGTGCCAGTAGTACCCCAAGAAGAAATGAAAAACTGTTTTTT.

The chain is built from TRBV28 and TRBJ2-2; TRBD2 might be the D (6 bases). The CDR3 is 15 amino acids. CDR1 is MDHEN and CDR2 is SYDVKM in the germline V gene. V lost 6 bases to trimming and J lost 4 bases, with 15 bases between them. CDR3 coding DNA: TGTGCCAGCAGCTCCTCCGGGAGACGCACCGGGGAGCTGTTTTTT. It yields the protein CASSSSGRRTGELFF.

The chain links TRBV10-3 to TRBJ1-2; 7 bases are a match to TRBD1. J was trimmed by 0 bases and V by 10 bases; bases with no gene match: 5. In germline, CDR1 is ENHRY, CDR2 SYGVKD. This CDR3 comprises 13 residues. The CDR3 nucleotides are TGTGCCACCACCGGGACAGCTAACTATGGCTACACCTTC. Translated, it gives CATTGTANYGYTF.